The 28 T cell receptor beta chains presented below share a single source sample, sequenced in a study of T-cell reconstitution after alpha-beta-depleted transplantation in children. Using unique molecular identifiers, the investigators prepared the TCRbeta library. Each CDR3 protein gets one entry after TCRdb re-called the PCR reads with MiXCR. The sample lists approximately 400,000 distinct CDR3 sequences, under 20% occurring once. This material consisted of PBMCs, mostly from graft donor cells, taken 360 days after TCRalphabeta/CD19-depleted stem cell transplant. The receptor source for this set is a boy in the first two years of life who had a stem cell transplant for Wiskott-Aldrich syndrome, so the T cells may come from the graft donor.

V usage is TRBV11-2 and J usage is TRBJ1-2; 8 nucleotides line up with TRBD1. Trimming removed 3 bases from V and 8 bases from J; junction bases left unmatched: 8. The germline CDR1 and CDR2 sequences are SGHAT and FQNNGV. The CDR3 contains 14 residues. CDR3 nucleotides: TGTGCCAGCAGCTTCCGACAGGGGAAAACGGGCTACACCTTC. It specifies CASSFRQGKTGYTF.

This clonotype was detected a few times. This chain joins TRBV20-1 and TRBJ2-7; 8 nucleotides align to TRBD1. This CDR3 region has 15 residues. The V gene's germline CDR1 is DFQATT and CDR2 SNEGSKA (reference sequence). V shed 5 bases, J shed 3 bases, and the junction held 12 bases outside the gene matches. Written as DNA, the CDR3 is TGCAGTGCTTCTGGACAGGGCCAAGACCGCTACGAGCAGTACTTC. Protein: CSASGQGQDRYEQYF.

There are a few counts of this clonotype. The chain links TRBV29-1 to TRBJ2-5, with D tentatively TRBD1 (5 bases). CDR1 SQVTM and CDR2 ANQGSEA come from the germline V gene. CDR3 size: 13 residues. The ends were cut back, 3 bases at V and 1 base at J, with 9 bases in the middle. In nucleotides, the CDR3 is TGCAGCGTTGACAGGGTTTCCCAAGAGACCCAGTACTTC. Translating it yields CSVDRVSQETQYF.

The chain uses TRBV28 and TRBJ2-7; D gene ambiguous. The germline CDR1 and CDR2 sequences are MDHEN and SYDVKM. The CDR3 totals 15 residues. Trimming shortened V by 6 bases and J by 1 base, and 16 bases separated the two germline ends. CDR3 in DNA: TGTGCCAGCAGGGCGCCCGGGCCGCTATCCTACGAGCAGTACTTC. This translates into CASRAPGPLSYEQYF.

This clonotype was picked up many times. The chain combines TRBV6-1 with TRBJ1-5; D is unresolved. Germline CDR1 and CDR2: MNHNS and SASEGT. This CDR3 spans 15 amino acids. The ends were cut back, 6 bases at V and 7 bases at J, with 19 bases in the middle. The CDR3 bases are TGTGCCAGCAGCGAGAAAATGGAGGGCGGCCAGCCCCAGCATTTT. Its protein product is CASSEKMEGGQPQHF.

V is TRBV18 and J is TRBJ2-7; 7 nucleotides line up with TRBD1. This CDR3 contains 15 residues. Germline assignment: CDR1 KGHSH and CDR2 LQKENI. V was clipped by 3 bases and J by 4 bases; unmatched bases: 9. CDR3 nucleotide sequence: TGTGCCAGCTCACCGTCCGACAGGGACCCTTACGAGCAGTACTTC. Protein: CASSPSDRDPYEQYF. The whole variable domain, remainder taken from reference TRBV18 and TRBJ2-7, is NAGVMQNPRHLVRRRGQEARLRCSPMKGHSHVYWYRQLPEEGLKFMVYLQKENIIDESGMPKERFSAEFPKEGPSILRIQQVVRGDSAAYFCASSPSDRDPYEQYFGPGTRLTVT.

This clonotype was counted between two and nine times. The chain carries TRBV10-3 and TRBJ2-4; D remains ambiguous. CDR1 and CDR2 (germline): ENHRY, SYGVKD. V was shortened by 3 bases and J by 7 bases, with 10 bases between the two germline ends. The CDR3 is 13 amino acids. The CDR3 loop is CAISDGLWNIQYF. DNA for the CDR3: TGTGCCATCAGTGACGGGCTATGGAACATTCAGTACTTC.

This clonotype occurred a few times. V and J are TRBV29-1 and TRBJ1-1; D gene ambiguous. The germline V gene has CDR1 SQVTM and CDR2 ANQGSEA. The CDR3 has 12 amino acids. CDR3 loop: CSEGFVNTEAFF. The CDR3 DNA sequence: TGCAGTGAGGGATTCGTGAACACTGAAGCTTTCTTT.

This clonotype was picked up a small number of times. For the CDR3, the DNA is TGTGCCAGCAGTCTGTACGCTCCCGAGGGGACAAAGAGGGGCAATCAGCCCCAGCATTTT. Its protein is CASSLYAPEGTKRGNQPQHF. The chain employs TRBV27 and TRBJ1-5, with D possibly TRBD1 on 6 matching bases. V was clipped by 5 bases and J by 2 bases, with 28 bases between them. CDR1 and CDR2 from the germline V gene are MNHEY and SMNVEV (reference sequence). This CDR3 spans 20 amino acids.

This chain uses TRBV12-3 or TRBV12-4 with TRBJ1-6, with TRBD1 matching over 8 bases. The length of the CDR3 is 14 residues. Trimming at V came to 4 bases and at J to 10 bases, leaving 6 bases not matched to a gene. The CDR3 region has the DNA TGTGCCAGCAGTTCCGGGACAGGAAAATCACCCCTCCACTTT. Protein sequence: CASSSGTGKSPLHF.

The chain links TRBV4-2 to TRBJ2-1, with D hard to call. V lost 4 bases and J 15 bases, leaving 16 bases between the germline ends. The CDR3 length is 12 residues. Germline-derived CDR1 and CDR2 are LGHNA and YNFKEQ. CDR3 region: CASSLSDSIVFF. For the CDR3, the DNA is TGTGCCAGCAGCCTCTCAGACTCCATTGTGTTCTTC.

This clonotype was picked up one time. The V and J genes are TRBV2 and TRBJ2-7, with 10 bases aligning to TRBD1. V trimming: 6 bases; J trimming: 4 bases; junction bases outside the gene matches: 9. CDR1 and CDR2 (germline): SNHLY, FYNNEI. This CDR3 has 15 residues. In nucleotides, the CDR3 is TGTGCCAGCAGGGGACAGGGGAGAGGGTCTTACGAGCAGTACTTC. Amino acids: CASRGQGRGSYEQYF.

This clonotype was recorded once. The chain is built from TRBV27 and TRBJ2-7, with D perhaps TRBD2 (7 bases). Deletions cut 1 base from V and 7 bases from J, with 20 bases between. The CDR3 totals 16 residues. Germline CDR1 reads MNHEY; CDR2 reads SMNVEV (reference sequence). DNA of the CDR3: TGTGCCAGCAGTTTATTTTCCCGGGGGGCAGTTAGGGAGCAGTACTTC. This gives the protein CASSLFSRGAVREQYF.

This clonotype has only a few counts. The V call is TRBV7-2, the J call TRBJ2-7; D is unresolved. The V end lost 1 base, the J end lost 3 bases, and 10 bases lay between the germline ends. CDR1 and CDR2 from the germline V gene are SGHTA and FQGNSA. The CDR3 loop spans 14 amino acids. DNA for the CDR3: TGTGCCAGCAGCTTAGAGGCGGATTTCTACGAGCAGTACTTC. Translating gives CASSLEADFYEQYF. Full variable domain (missing parts from reference TRBV7-2 and TRBJ2-7): GAGVSQSPSNKVTEKGKDVELRCDPISGHTALYWYRQSLGQGLEFLIYFQGNSAPDKSGLPSDRFSAERTGGSVSTLTIQRTQQEDSAVYLCASSLEADFYEQYFGPGTRLTVT.

This clonotype was observed a few times. This CDR3 reads CASSFDMNEQFF. CDR3 DNA: TGTGCCAGCAGCTTCGACATGAATGAGCAGTTCTTC. V usage is TRBV7-9 and J usage is TRBJ2-1; D is ambiguous. The germline V and J ends were trimmed by 3 bases and 7 bases, with 7 bases remaining between them. From germline, CDR1 is SEHNR and CDR2 FQNEAQ (reference sequence). This CDR3 spans 12 amino acids.

The CDR3: CASSYSGLTYEQYF. Written as DNA, the CDR3 is TGTGCCAGCAGTTACTCGGGACTAACCTACGAGCAGTACTTC. The rearrangement uses TRBV28 and TRBJ2-7, with TRBD2 matching over 7 bases. Looked up from germline, CDR1 is MDHEN and CDR2 is SYDVKM. The CDR3 covers 14 residues. The J segment lost 2 bases and the V segment lost 4 bases, leaving 5 bases of the junction unmatched. The whole variable domain, filled in from reference TRBV28 and TRBJ2-7, reads DVKVTQSSRYLVKRTGEKVFLECVQDMDHENMFWYRQDPGLGLRLIYFSYDVKMKEKGDIPEGYSVSREKKERFSLILESASTNQTSMYLCASSYSGLTYEQYFGPGTRLTVT.

This clonotype was seen only a few times. V gene TRBV20-1 combines with J gene TRBJ2-1; 7 bases are a match to TRBD1. Losses at the gene ends were 6 bases for V and 6 bases for J; bases not matched to a gene: 14. Germline lookup yields CDR1 DFQATT and CDR2 SNEGSKA (reference sequence). The CDR3 has 15 residues. The chain's CDR3 is CSARKGQMNGNEQFF. CDR3 nucleotides: TGCAGTGCCCGGAAGGGACAGATGAACGGCAATGAGCAGTTCTTC.

The CDR3 coding sequence is TGTGCCAGCCGCCGGGTAGAAGAGACCCAGTACTTC. It encodes CASRRVEETQYF. This chain connects TRBV6-6 to TRBJ2-5, with D unclear. With 8 bases removed from V and 3 bases from J, the gap between germline ends came to 10 bases. Germline V lookup: CDR1 MNHNY, CDR2 SVGAGI (reference sequence). CDR3 length equals 12 residues.

V gene TRBV28 combines with J gene TRBJ1-2, with no clear D. The germline gives CDR1 MDHEN, CDR2 SYDVKM. Trimming cost V 1 base and J 7 bases, with 7 bases left between them. CDR3 length: 12 amino acids. Written as DNA, the CDR3 is TGTGCCAGCAGTTTATTTAAGGCTGGCTACACCTTC. Amino acid sequence: CASSLFKAGYTF.

This chain uses TRBV29-1 with TRBJ1-1; possibly TRBD1 for D (5 bases). Germline-derived CDR1 and CDR2 are SQVTM and ANQGSEA. The CDR3 runs to 13 residues. Between the trimmed V and J ends, which lost 8 bases and 0 bases, there was a span of 13 bases. In DNA, the CDR3 is TGCAGCTCAGCGAGGGACTTGAACACTGAAGCTTTCTTT. This sequence encodes CSSARDLNTEAFF.

This clonotype appeared a few times. CDR3 loop: CASSWGRGEPQHF. CDR3 sequence (DNA): TGTGCCAGCAGTTGGGGCAGGGGAGAGCCCCAGCATTTT. This chain connects TRBV12-3 or TRBV12-4 to TRBJ1-5, with a tentative D call TRBD1 (6 bases). There are 13 residues in the CDR3. V was trimmed by 4 bases and J by 8 bases, leaving 12 bases between them.

The genes are TRBV12-3 or TRBV12-4 and TRBJ2-7; 7 positions match TRBD1. This CDR3 region has 13 residues. With V trimmed by 3 bases and J by 3 bases, 2 bases remained unmatched. CDR3 in amino acids: CASSFDRDYEQYF. CDR3 bases: TGTGCCAGCAGTTTTGACAGGGACTACGAGCAGTACTTC.

The CDR3 loop is CSASRGAEETQYF. The CDR3 DNA sequence: TGCAGTGCCAGCCGGGGGGCAGAGGAGACCCAGTACTTC. V usage is TRBV20-1 and J usage is TRBJ2-5; possibly TRBD2 for D (7 bases). CDR1 and CDR2 (germline): DFQATT, SNEGSKA (reference sequence). CDR3 length: 13 residues. The germline V and J ends were trimmed by 6 bases and 5 bases, with 16 bases remaining between them.

The gene calls are TRBV12-3 or TRBV12-4 and TRBJ2-2, with D perhaps TRBD1 (5 bases). The CDR3 covers 12 residues. V was shortened by 6 bases and J by 9 bases, with 11 bases between the two germline ends. The DNA for the CDR3 is TGTGCCAGCAGCGGTAGGGGCCGGGAGCTGTTTTTT. Encoded protein: CASSGRGRELFF.

Only a few counts were recorded for this clonotype. This sequence joins TRBV20-1 and TRBJ2-1; D might be TRBD2 (5 bases). V shed 3 bases and J shed 5 bases, with 14 bases lying between them. CDR1 is DFQATT and CDR2 is SNEGSKA in the germline V gene (reference sequence). This CDR3 is built from 14 residues. CDR3 region: CSARGWRTNNEQFF. CDR3 bases: TGCAGTGCTAGGGGCTGGAGGACGAACAATGAGCAGTTCTTC.

The V gene is TRBV12-3 or TRBV12-4, the J gene TRBJ2-3; D may match TRBD1 or TRBD2 (5 bases each). The CDR3 extends over 16 amino acids. Trimming removed 8 bases from V and 2 bases from J, with 20 bases in between. The CDR3 DNA sequence: TGTGCCAGCGGAGGAAGTGGTGGGACCAACACAGATACGCAGTATTTT. Protein product: CASGGSGGTNTDTQYF.

In this sample, this clonotype turned up a few times. V and J are TRBV11-1 and TRBJ2-6, with 12 bases fitting TRBD2. Germline CDR1 is SGHAT and CDR2 is FQDESV (reference sequence). The CDR3 extends over 18 amino acids. The junction had 5 bases not matched to a gene; V was cut back by 5 bases and J by 0 bases. The CDR3 region is CASSPTSGGSSGANVLTF. The CDR3 nucleotides are TGTGCCAGCAGCCCGACTAGCGGGGGAAGCTCTGGGGCCAACGTCCTGACTTTC.

There are a few counts of this clonotype. The V and J genes are TRBV29-1 and TRBJ1-4, with a possible D match to TRBD1 (5 bases). Germline lookup yields CDR1 SQVTM and CDR2 ANQGSEA. The length of the CDR3 is 14 residues. V was trimmed by 7 bases and J by 4 bases, leaving 16 bases between them. In DNA form, the CDR3 reads TGCAGCGCCGCCGAGGGACTGATTAATGAAAAACTGTTTTTT. It specifies CSAAEGLINEKLFF.